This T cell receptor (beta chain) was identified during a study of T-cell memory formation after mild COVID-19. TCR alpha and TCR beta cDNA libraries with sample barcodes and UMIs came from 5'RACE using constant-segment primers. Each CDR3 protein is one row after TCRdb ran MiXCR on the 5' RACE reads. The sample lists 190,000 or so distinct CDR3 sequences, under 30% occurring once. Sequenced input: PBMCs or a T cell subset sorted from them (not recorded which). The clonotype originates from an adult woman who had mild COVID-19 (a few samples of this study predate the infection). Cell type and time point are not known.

CDR3 DNA: TGCAGCGTTGTCCACGCGGGGTTTGACTCCTACAATGAGCAGTTCTTC. As protein: CSVVHAGFDSYNEQFF. The chain carries TRBV29-1 and TRBJ2-1; D perhaps matches TRBD2 (6 bases). This CDR3 has 16 amino acids. Per the germline V gene, CDR1 is SQVTM and CDR2 is ANQGSEA. The V and J ends lost 4 bases and 0 bases respectively, with 16 bases between them.